The next 21 T cell receptor beta chains were all read from a single sample in a study of blood T cell repertoires in COVID-19. Some clones are missing from TCRdb's copy, which holds only in-frame ones; the method was immunoSEQ multiplex PCR. The sample includes approximately 80,000 clones, 75% to 90% of them seen just once. The specimen sequenced was peripheral blood. The receptors stem from a human donor in a cohort sampled during active COVID-19.

The chain joins TRBV5-4 to TRBJ1-2; tentatively, D is TRBD1 (6 bases). The V end was cut by 5 bases, the J end by 5 bases, with 13 bases between. CDR1 is SGHNT and CDR2 is YYREEE in the germline V gene (reference sequence). The length of the CDR3 is 13 residues. The CDR3 reads CASRVQGSYGYTF. Written as DNA, the CDR3 is TGTGCCAGCAGAGTACAGGGATCTTATGGCTACACCTTC.

This clone appeared a few times. The chain carries TRBV28 and TRBJ2-5, with D possibly matching TRBD1 (6 bases). The germline V gene encodes CDR1 MDHEN and CDR2 SYDVKM. The V end was cut by 6 bases, the J end by 0 bases, with 14 bases between. CDR3 size: 15 residues. In DNA form, the CDR3 reads TGTGCCAGCAGCCCGGGACATCGGTACCAAGAGACCCAGTACTTC. It yields the protein CASSPGHRYQETQYF.

This sequence joins TRBV6-6 and TRBJ2-5, with 11 positions matching TRBD2. The CDR3 runs 17 residues. Trimming took 5 bases from V and 1 from J; bases not matched to a gene: 9. Germline V gene lookup returns CDR1 MNHNY and CDR2 SVGAGI (reference sequence). In nucleotides, the CDR3 is TGTGCCAGCAGTCGGACTAGCGGGCCCTTCGGCCAAGAGACCCAGTACTTC. Its protein product is CASSRTSGPFGQETQYF.

V is TRBV3-1 (or the pseudogene TRBV3-2) and J is TRBJ1-2; possible D gene TRBD1, 5 bases. Trimming pared 4 bases from V and 8 bases from J, leaving 17 bases between. The length of the CDR3 is 14 residues. Germline values: CDR1 LGHDT, CDR2 YNNKEL (reference sequence). The CDR3 nucleotides read TGTGCCAGCAGCCCAGGTGGGGGAGGGCTCGGCTACACCTTC. It yields the protein CASSPGGGGLGYTF.

The chain carries TRBV12-5 and TRBJ2-7, with 12 bases lining up with TRBD2. Trimming removed 1 base from V and 6 bases from J; junction bases left unmatched: 1. The CDR3 contains 14 residues. Per germline, CDR1 LGHNT and CDR2 FRNRAP. The CDR3 sequence is CASGLGLAGVEQYF. The CDR3, as DNA: TGTGCTAGTGGTTTGGGACTAGCGGGGGTCGAGCAGTACTTC.

This clone has just a few counts. V usage is TRBV4-1 and J usage is TRBJ2-7; weak D call: TRBD1 (5 bases). CDR3 length: 15 amino acids. CDR1 is MGHRA, CDR2 YSYEKL, per germline. V was clipped by 4 bases and J by 2 bases, with 15 bases between them. The CDR3 DNA reads as TGCGCCAGCAGCCTTCACCTGGACATCGCCTACGAGCAGTACTTC. Its translation: CASSLHLDIAYEQYF.

V is TRBV12-3 or TRBV12-4 and J is TRBJ1-2, with 9 bases lining up with TRBD1. This CDR3 is 12 amino acids long. The V and J ends lost 6 bases and 6 bases, in that order; junction bases with no gene match: 2. DNA of the CDR3: TGTGCCAGCAGGGGACAGGGAGATGGCTACACCTTC. It is translated as CASRGQGDGYTF.

The chain recombines TRBV7-6 with TRBJ2-3; 7 bases agree with TRBD1. V lost 6 bases to trimming and J lost 3 bases; unmatched junction nucleotides: 12. The length of the CDR3 is 16 residues. Germline CDR1 reads SGHVS; CDR2 reads FNYEAQ. Here the CDR3 DNA reads TGTGCCAGCAGTCGTGGACAGGCTAGTGAGACAGATACGCAGTATTTT. As protein: CASSRGQASETDTQYF. Full variable domain (rest looked up from reference TRBV7-6 and TRBJ2-3): GAGVSQSPRYKVTKRGQDVALRCDPISGHVSLYWYRQALGQGPEFLTYFNYEAQQDKSGLPNDRFSAERPEGSISTLTIQRTEQRDSAMYRCASSRGQASETDTQYFGPGTRLTVL.

Here the CDR3 reads CASSATGTGTDTQYF. CDR3 DNA sequence: TGCGCCAGCAGTGCGACAGGGACAGGCACAGATACGCAGTATTTT. The rearrangement uses TRBV10-1 and TRBJ2-3; TRBD1 agrees at 7 bases. J was trimmed by 1 base and V by 4 bases; bases with no gene match: 5. The CDR3 loop spans 15 amino acids. Germline loops: CDR1 WNHNN, CDR2 SYGVQD (reference sequence).

The chain has TRBV5-8 and TRBJ2-1; 9 bases line up with TRBD2. Losses at the gene ends were 4 bases for V and 4 bases for J; bases not matched to a gene: 9. Germline assignment: CDR1 SGHTS and CDR2 YDEGEE. The length of the CDR3 is 16 residues. The DNA for the CDR3 is TGTGCCAGCAGCCTGCCGGGACTAGCTCTATACAATGAGCAGTTCTTC. The encoded protein is CASSLPGLALYNEQFF.

V gene TRBV5-1 combines with J gene TRBJ2-5; 9 nucleotides match TRBD2. CDR1 and CDR2 from the germline V gene are SGHRS and YFSETQ. This CDR3 region has 16 residues. J was trimmed by 5 bases and V by 0 bases; bases with no gene match: 8. Written as DNA, the CDR3 is TGCGCCAGCAGCTTGGTTCTAGCGGGGTTTAGTGAGACCCAGTACTTC. It is translated as CASSLVLAGFSETQYF.

This clone has only a few counts. V is TRBV6-5 and J is TRBJ1-5; weak D call: TRBD1 (6 bases). Germline values: CDR1 MNHEY, CDR2 SVGAGI. V was shortened by 6 bases and J by 7 bases, with 13 bases between the two germline ends. The CDR3 spans 13 residues. The CDR3 DNA reads as TGTGCCAGCAGCCGGGGAGGGGGGCAGCCCCAGCATTTT. This encodes CASSRGGGQPQHF.

The chain uses TRBV20-1 and TRBJ1-2; D may be TRBD1 (5 bases). The CDR3 length is 13 residues. Per the germline V gene, CDR1 is DFQATT and CDR2 is SNEGSKA (reference sequence). V lost 3 bases, J lost 1 base, and 9 bases lay in between. The CDR3 sequence is CSASRGINYGYTF. The DNA of the CDR3 is TGCAGTGCTAGTCGGGGGATTAACTATGGCTACACCTTC.

The DNA for the CDR3 is TGTGCCAGTAGTTACTGGGGGGATCAGCCCCAGCATTTT. It codes for CASSYWGDQPQHF. V usage is TRBV19 and J usage is TRBJ1-5, with D tentatively TRBD1 (5 bases). Trimming took off 5 bases at V and 5 bases at J, with 10 bases between the two ends. CDR1 is LNHDA and CDR2 is SQIVND in the germline V gene (reference sequence). CDR3 size: 13 residues.

This sequence joins TRBV4-1 and TRBJ2-1; 7 bases are a match to TRBD1. Germline V gene data show CDR1 as MGHRA and CDR2 as YSYEKL. This CDR3 is 13 amino acids long. After removal of 4 bases from V and 9 bases from J, the junction contained 6 bases not matched to a gene. The CDR3 protein is CASSRQGLGEQFF. DNA for the CDR3: TGCGCCAGCAGCCGACAGGGTTTGGGTGAGCAGTTCTTC.

The chain carries TRBV5-6 and TRBJ1-6; possibly TRBD1 for D (6 bases). CDR3 length: 15 residues. Trimming pared 2 bases from V and 6 bases from J, leaving 12 bases between. The germline V gene encodes CDR1 SGHDT and CDR2 YYEEEE. This chain's CDR3 is CASSFGTRFNSPLHF. In DNA form, the CDR3 reads TGTGCCAGCAGCTTCGGGACAAGATTTAATTCACCCCTCCACTTT.

The rearrangement joins TRBV5-1 to TRBJ1-4, with 9 positions matching TRBD1. The CDR3 is made up of 15 amino acids. Germline V CDR1 and CDR2: SGHRS, YFSETQ. The J segment lost 4 bases and the V segment lost 4 bases, leaving 5 bases of the junction unmatched. CDR3 region: CASSRGTGFNEKLFF. CDR3 nucleotides: TGCGCCAGCAGCAGGGGGACAGGGTTTAATGAAAAACTGTTTTTT.

The chain is built from TRBV2 and TRBJ1-4; 11 nucleotides agree with TRBD1. Germline lookup yields CDR1 SNHLY and CDR2 FYNNEI. The junction had 9 bases not matched to a gene; V was cut back by 4 bases and J by 11 bases. There are 15 residues in the CDR3. The CDR3 DNA follows: TGTGCCAGCAGTGGGCCCCGGACAGGGGGCAGGAAACTGTTTTTT. Protein sequence: CASSGPRTGGRKLFF.

This chain links TRBV7-2 with TRBJ1-5; D is uncertain. Germline V gives CDR1 SGHTA, CDR2 FQGNSA. V was shortened by 1 base and J by 0 bases, with 7 bases between the two germline ends. The CDR3 has 15 amino acids. For the CDR3, the DNA is TGTGCCAGCAGCTTAGGACTTTATAGCAATCAGCCCCAGCATTTT. It is translated as CASSLGLYSNQPQHF.

This clone showed up just a few times. V and J are TRBV13 and TRBJ1-1; 9 positions match TRBD1. The CDR3 consists of 15 residues. Unmatched junction bases numbered 6, after V lost 5 bases and J lost 2 bases. Germline loops: CDR1 PRHDT, CDR2 FYEKMQ (reference sequence). CDR3 protein: CASSPRGQGNTEAFF. The DNA of the CDR3 is TGTGCCAGCAGCCCCCGGGGACAGGGAAACACTGAAGCTTTCTTT. Complete variable domain (other parts from reference TRBV13 and TRBJ1-1): AAGVIQSPRHLIKEKRETATLKCYPIPRHDTVYWYQQGPGQDPQFLISFYEKMQSDKGSIPDRFSAQQFSDYHSELNMSSLELGDSALYFCASSPRGQGNTEAFFGQGTRLTVV.

V is TRBV2 and J is TRBJ1-1; D unclear. The CDR3 totals 13 residues. V lost 6 bases to trimming and J lost 11 bases, with 19 bases between them. CDR1 is SNHLY, CDR2 FYNNEI, per germline. CDR3 region: CASRGGKGTEAFF. DNA for the CDR3: TGTGCCAGCAGAGGAGGGAAAGGTACAGAGGCTTTCTTT. Full variable domain (remainder filled in from reference TRBV2 and TRBJ1-1): EPEVTQTPSHQVTQMGQEVILRCVPISNHLYFYWYRQILGQKVEFLVSFYNNEISEKSEIFDDQFSVERPDGSNFTLKIRSTKLEDSAMYFCASRGGKGTEAFFGQGTRLTVV.